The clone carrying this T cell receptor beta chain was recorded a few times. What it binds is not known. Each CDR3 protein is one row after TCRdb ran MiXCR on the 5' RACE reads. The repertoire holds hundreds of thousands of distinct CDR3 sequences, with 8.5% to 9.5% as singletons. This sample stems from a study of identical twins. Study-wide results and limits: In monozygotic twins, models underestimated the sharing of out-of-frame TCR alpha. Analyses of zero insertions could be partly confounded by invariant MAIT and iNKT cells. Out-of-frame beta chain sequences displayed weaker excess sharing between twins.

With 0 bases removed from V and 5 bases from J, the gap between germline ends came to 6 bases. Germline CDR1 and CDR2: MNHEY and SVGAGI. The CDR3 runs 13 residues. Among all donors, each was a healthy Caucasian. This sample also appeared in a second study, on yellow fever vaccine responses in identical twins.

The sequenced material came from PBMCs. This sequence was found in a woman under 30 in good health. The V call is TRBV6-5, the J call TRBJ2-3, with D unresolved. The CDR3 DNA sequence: TGTGCCAGCAGTTACTCGGCAGGAGATACGCAGTATTTT. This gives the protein CASSYSAGDTQYF.